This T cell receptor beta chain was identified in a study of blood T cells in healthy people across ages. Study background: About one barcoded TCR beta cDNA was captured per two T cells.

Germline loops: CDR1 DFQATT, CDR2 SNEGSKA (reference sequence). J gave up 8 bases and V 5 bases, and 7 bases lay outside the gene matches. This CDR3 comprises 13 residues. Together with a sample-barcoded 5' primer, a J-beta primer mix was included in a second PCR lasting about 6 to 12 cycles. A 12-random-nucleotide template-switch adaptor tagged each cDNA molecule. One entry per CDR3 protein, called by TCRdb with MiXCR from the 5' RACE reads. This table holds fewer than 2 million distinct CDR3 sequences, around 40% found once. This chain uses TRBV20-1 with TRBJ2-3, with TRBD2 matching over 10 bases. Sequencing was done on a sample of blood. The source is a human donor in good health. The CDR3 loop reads CSAPTSGDGTQYF. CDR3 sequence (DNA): TGCAGTGCTCCCACTAGCGGGGACGGTACGCAGTATTTT.